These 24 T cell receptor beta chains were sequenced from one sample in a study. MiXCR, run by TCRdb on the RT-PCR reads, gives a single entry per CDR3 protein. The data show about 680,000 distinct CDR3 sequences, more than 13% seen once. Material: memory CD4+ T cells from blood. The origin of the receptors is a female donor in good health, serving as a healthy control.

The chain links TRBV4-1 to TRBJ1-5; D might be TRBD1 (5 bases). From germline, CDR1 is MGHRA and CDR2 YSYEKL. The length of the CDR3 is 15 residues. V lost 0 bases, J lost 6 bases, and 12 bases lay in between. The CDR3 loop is CASSQDVRGGQPQHF. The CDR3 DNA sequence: TGCGCCAGCAGCCAAGATGTGAGGGGAGGTCAGCCCCAGCATTTT.

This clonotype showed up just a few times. This chain's CDR3 is CSARLAGLSTEAFF. DNA for the CDR3: TGCAGTGCTAGATTGGCAGGGCTGAGCACTGAAGCTTTCTTT. This rearrangement joins TRBV20-1 to TRBJ1-1; weak D call: TRBD1 (5 bases). Trimming shortened V by 2 bases and J by 4 bases, and 14 bases separated the two germline ends. Germline CDR1 DFQATT, CDR2 SNEGSKA (reference sequence). The length of the CDR3 is 14 residues.

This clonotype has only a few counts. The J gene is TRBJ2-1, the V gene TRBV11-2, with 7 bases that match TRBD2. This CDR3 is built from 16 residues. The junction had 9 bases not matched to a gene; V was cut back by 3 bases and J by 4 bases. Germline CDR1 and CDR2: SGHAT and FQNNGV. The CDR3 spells CASSFPAGAGYNEQFF. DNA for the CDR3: TGTGCCAGCAGCTTTCCCGCGGGAGCTGGATACAATGAGCAGTTCTTC.

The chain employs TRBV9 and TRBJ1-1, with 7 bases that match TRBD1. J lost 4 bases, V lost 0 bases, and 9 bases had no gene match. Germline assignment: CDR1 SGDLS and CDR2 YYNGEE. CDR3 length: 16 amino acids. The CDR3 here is CASSVARRAGGTEAFF. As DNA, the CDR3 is TGTGCCAGCAGCGTAGCCCGGCGAGCAGGGGGCACTGAAGCTTTCTTT. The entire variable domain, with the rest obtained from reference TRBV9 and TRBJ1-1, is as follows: DSGVTQTPKHLITATGQRVTLRCSPRSGDLSVYWYQQSLDQGLQFLIQYYNGEERAKGNILERFSAQQFPDLHSELNLSSLELGDSALYFCASSVARRAGGTEAFFGQGTRLTVV.

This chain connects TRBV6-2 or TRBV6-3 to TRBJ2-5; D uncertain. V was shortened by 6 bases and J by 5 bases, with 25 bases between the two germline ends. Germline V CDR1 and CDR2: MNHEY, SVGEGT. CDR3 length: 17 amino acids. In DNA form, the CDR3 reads TGTGCCAGCAGCAACCAAGACCTATTGGTGGTAAAGGAGACCCAGTACTTC. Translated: CASSNQDLLVVKETQYF.

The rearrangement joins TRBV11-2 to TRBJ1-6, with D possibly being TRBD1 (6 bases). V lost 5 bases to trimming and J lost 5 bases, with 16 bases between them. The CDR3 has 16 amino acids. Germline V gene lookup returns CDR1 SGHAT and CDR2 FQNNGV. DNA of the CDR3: TGTGCCAGCAGCAGAGGGAGGGGGACGGATAATTCACCCCTCCACTTT. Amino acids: CASSRGRGTDNSPLHF.

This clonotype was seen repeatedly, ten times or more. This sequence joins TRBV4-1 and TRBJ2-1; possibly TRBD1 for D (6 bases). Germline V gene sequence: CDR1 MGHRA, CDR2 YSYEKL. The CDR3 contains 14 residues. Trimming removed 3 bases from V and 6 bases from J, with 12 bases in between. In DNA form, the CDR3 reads TGCGCCAGCAGCCACCCGGACAGATCCAATGAGCAGTTCTTC. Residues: CASSHPDRSNEQFF.

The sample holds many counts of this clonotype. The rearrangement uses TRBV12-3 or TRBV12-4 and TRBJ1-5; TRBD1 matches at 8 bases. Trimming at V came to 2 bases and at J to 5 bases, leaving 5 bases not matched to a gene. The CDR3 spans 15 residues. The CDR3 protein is CASSLNQGADQPQHF. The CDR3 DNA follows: TGTGCCAGCAGTTTAAACCAGGGGGCAGATCAGCCCCAGCATTTT.

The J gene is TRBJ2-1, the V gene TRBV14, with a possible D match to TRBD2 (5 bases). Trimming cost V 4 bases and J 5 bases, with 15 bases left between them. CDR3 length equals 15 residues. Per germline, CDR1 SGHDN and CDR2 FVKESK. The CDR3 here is CASSPTLGGHNEQFF. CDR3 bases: TGTGCCAGCAGCCCCACACTCGGAGGACACAATGAGCAGTTCTTC.

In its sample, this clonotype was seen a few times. The CDR3 DNA sequence: TGTGCCAGCTCACCGAAGACAGGTGCCTCCTACGAGCAGTACTTC. The encoded protein is CASSPKTGASYEQYF. This chain joins TRBV18 and TRBJ2-7; tentatively, D is TRBD1 (6 bases). The CDR3 runs 15 residues. V was cut by 3 bases and J by 0 bases, with 12 bases left in between. From germline, CDR1 is KGHSH and CDR2 LQKENI.

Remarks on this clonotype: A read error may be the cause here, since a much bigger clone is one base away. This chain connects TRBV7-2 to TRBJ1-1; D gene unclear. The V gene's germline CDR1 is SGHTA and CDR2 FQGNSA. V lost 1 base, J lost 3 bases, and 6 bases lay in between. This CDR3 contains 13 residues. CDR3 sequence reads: CASSLDPDTEAFF. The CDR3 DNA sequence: TGTGCCAGCAGCTTAGATCCAGACACTGAAGCTTTCTTT.

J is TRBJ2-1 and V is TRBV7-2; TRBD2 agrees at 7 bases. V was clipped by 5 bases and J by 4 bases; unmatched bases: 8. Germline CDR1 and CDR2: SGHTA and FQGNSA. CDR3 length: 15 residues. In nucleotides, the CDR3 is TGTGCCAGCAGCCCTTGGACTAGTTCGTACAATGAGCAGTTCTTC. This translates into CASSPWTSSYNEQFF. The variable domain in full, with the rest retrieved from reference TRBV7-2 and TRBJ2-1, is GAGVSQSPSNKVTEKGKDVELRCDPISGHTALYWYRQSLGQGLEFLIYFQGNSAPDKSGLPSDRFSAERTGGSVSTLTIQRTQQEDSAVYLCASSPWTSSYNEQFFGPGTRLTVL.

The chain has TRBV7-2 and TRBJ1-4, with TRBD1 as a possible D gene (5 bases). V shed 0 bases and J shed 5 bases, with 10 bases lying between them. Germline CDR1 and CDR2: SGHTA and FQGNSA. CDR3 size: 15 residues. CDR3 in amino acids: CASSLAPGTNEKLFF. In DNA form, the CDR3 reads TGTGCCAGCAGCTTAGCGCCGGGGACGAATGAAAAACTGTTTTTT.

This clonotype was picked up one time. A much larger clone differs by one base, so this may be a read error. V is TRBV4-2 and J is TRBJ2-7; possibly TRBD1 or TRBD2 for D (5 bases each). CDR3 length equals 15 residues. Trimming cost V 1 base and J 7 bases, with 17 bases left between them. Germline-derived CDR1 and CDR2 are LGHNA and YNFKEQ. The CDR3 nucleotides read TGTGCCAGCAGCCAAGTGGGGGAGTACTACAATGAGCAGTACTTC. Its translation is CASSQVGEYYNEQYF.

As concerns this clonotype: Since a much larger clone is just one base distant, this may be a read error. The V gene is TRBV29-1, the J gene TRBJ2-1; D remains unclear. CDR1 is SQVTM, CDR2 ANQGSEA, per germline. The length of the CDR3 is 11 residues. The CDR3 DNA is TGCGGCGAGCAGAGATACAATGAGCAGTTCTTC. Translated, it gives CGEQRYNEQFF.

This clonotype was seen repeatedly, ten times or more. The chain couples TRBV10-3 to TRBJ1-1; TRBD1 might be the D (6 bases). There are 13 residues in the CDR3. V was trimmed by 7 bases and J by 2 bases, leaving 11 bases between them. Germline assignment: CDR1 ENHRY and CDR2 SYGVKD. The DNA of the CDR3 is TGTGCCATCAACGGACAGCCCAACACTGAAGCTTTCTTT. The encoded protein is CAINGQPNTEAFF.

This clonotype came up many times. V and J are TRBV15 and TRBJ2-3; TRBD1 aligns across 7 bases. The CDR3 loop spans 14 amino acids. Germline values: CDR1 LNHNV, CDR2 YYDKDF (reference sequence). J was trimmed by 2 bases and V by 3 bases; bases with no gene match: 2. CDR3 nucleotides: TGTGCCACCAGCAGGGGACAGACCACAGATACGCAGTATTTT. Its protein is CATSRGQTTDTQYF.

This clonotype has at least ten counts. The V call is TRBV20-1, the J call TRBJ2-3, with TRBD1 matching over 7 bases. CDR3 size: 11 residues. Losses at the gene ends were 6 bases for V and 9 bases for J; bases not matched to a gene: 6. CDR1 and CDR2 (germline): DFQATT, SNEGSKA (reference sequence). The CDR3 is CSAADRETQYF. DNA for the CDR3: TGCAGTGCAGCCGACAGGGAGACGCAGTATTTT.

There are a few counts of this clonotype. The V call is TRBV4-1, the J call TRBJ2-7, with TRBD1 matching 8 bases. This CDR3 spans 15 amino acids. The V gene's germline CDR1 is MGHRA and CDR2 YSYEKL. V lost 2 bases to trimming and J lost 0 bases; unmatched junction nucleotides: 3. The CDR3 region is CASSQPDRGSYEQYF. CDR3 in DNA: TGCGCCAGCAGCCAACCCGACAGGGGCTCCTACGAGCAGTACTTC.

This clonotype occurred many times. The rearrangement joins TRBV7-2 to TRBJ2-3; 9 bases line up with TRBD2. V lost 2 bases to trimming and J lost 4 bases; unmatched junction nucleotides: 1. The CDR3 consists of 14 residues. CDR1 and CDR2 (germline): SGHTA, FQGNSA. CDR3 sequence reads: CASSLKRGADTQYF. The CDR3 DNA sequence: TGTGCCAGCAGCTTAAAGCGGGGGGCAGATACGCAGTATTTT.

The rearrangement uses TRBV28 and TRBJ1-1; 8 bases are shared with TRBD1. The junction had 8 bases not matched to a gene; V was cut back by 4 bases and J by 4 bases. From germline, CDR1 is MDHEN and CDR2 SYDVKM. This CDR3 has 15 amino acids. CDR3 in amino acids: CASSSTGQGVTEAFF. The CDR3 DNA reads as TGTGCCAGCAGTTCGACTGGACAGGGCGTCACTGAAGCTTTCTTT.

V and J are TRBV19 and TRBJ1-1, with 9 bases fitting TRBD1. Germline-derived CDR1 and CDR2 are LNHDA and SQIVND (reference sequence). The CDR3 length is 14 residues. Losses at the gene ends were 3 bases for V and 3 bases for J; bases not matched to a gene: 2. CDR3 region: CASSMTGGYTEAFF. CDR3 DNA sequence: TGTGCCAGTAGTATGACAGGGGGGTACACTGAAGCTTTCTTT.

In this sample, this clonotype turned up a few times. The CDR3 sequence: CASSFDKVNYGYTF. CDR3 DNA sequence: TGCGCCAGCAGCTTTGACAAAGTCAACTATGGCTACACCTTC. This chain links TRBV5-1 with TRBJ1-2; D not resolved. Germline-derived CDR1 and CDR2 are SGHRS and YFSETQ. V lost 2 bases to trimming and J lost 2 bases, with 10 bases between them. CDR3 length equals 14 residues.

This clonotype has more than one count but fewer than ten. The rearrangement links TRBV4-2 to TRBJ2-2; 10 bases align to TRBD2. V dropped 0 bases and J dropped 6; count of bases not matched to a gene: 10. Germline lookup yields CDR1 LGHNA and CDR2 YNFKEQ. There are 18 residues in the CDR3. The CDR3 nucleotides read TGTGCCAGCAGCCAAGACTTGGCTAGCGGGAGATTCGCCGGGGAGCTGTTTTTT. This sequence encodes CASSQDLASGRFAGELFF.